Listed below are T cell receptor beta chains from one sample, sequenced in a study of cytomegalovirus exposure and HLA in healthy donors. Only in-frame clones appear in the TCRdb table, and some are missing; sequencing was by immunoSEQ multiplex PCR. The sample has 140,000 to 150,000 clones, 75% to 85% seen once; the top ten hold 4.5%. The sequencing sample was made of PBMCs. The receptors here all came from a man aged 40-55 years in good health and CMV-seronegative. Each CDR3 is given with its conserved first and last residue. The order of the fields is D gene, J gene, V gene, clone size, CDR3 protein, CDR3 DNA. D genes are given only for firm matches. Size values are once, few and many counts, or a class for expanded clones, and some rows have none.

d_call: .; j_call: TRBJ1-1; v_call: TRBV5-1; clone_size: .; cdr3_aa: CASSRGHIGGNTEAFF; cdr3_nt: TGCGCCAGCAGCCGAGGACACATTGGCGGGAACACTGAAGCTTTCTTT
d_call: .; j_call: TRBJ2-7; v_call: TRBV7-2; clone_size: .; cdr3_aa: CASTPRGGAYSYEQYF; cdr3_nt: TGTGCCAGCACCCCGAGGGGGGGGGCCTATTCCTACGAGCAGTACTTC
d_call: .; j_call: TRBJ2-1; v_call: TRBV7-3; clone_size: .; cdr3_aa: CASSADWSLSLDEQFF; cdr3_nt: TGTGCCAGCAGCGCCGACTGGAGCCTATCATTGGATGAGCAGTTCTTC
d_call: .; j_call: TRBJ1-2; v_call: TRBV7-2; clone_size: .; cdr3_aa: CASTRGEGLYGYTF; cdr3_nt: TGTGCCAGCACCAGAGGGGAGGGCCTCTATGGCTACACCTTC
d_call: .; j_call: TRBJ1-2; v_call: TRBV28; clone_size: .; cdr3_aa: CASEKGVFGYTF; cdr3_nt: TGTGCCAGCGAGAAAGGGGTCTTTGGCTACACCTTC
d_call: TRBD2; j_call: TRBJ2-4; v_call: TRBV2; clone_size: .; cdr3_aa: CASLERGGRNIQYF; cdr3_nt: TGTGCCAGCCTCGAACGGGGGGGGAGAAACATTCAGTACTTC
d_call: TRBD1; j_call: TRBJ2-7; v_call: TRBV11-2; clone_size: .; cdr3_aa: CASSLDYRGREQYF; cdr3_nt: TGTGCCAGCAGCTTAGATTACAGGGGCCGCGAGCAGTACTTC
d_call: .; j_call: TRBJ1-1; v_call: TRBV6-5; clone_size: .; cdr3_aa: CASSYGGGGTEAFF; cdr3_nt: TGTGCCAGCAGTTACGGGGGGGGCGGGACTGAAGCTTTCTTT
d_call: TRBD1; j_call: TRBJ2-7; v_call: TRBV15; clone_size: .; cdr3_aa: CATSKRQGIEAEQYF; cdr3_nt: TGTGCCACCAGCAAACGACAGGGGATAGAAGCCGAGCAGTACTTC
d_call: TRBD1; j_call: TRBJ2-7; v_call: TRBV5-1; clone_size: .; cdr3_aa: CASSTDRVSYEQYF; cdr3_nt: TGCGCCAGCAGCACTGACAGGGTATCCTACGAGCAGTACTTC
d_call: TRBD2; j_call: TRBJ2-7; v_call: TRBV7-8; clone_size: .; cdr3_aa: CASSSLAGSSYEQYF; cdr3_nt: TGTGCCAGCAGCTCGCTAGCGGGGAGTTCCTACGAGCAGTACTTC
d_call: .; j_call: TRBJ2-3; v_call: TRBV5-4; clone_size: .; cdr3_aa: CASSLGGASTDTQYF; cdr3_nt: TGTGCCAGCAGCTTGGGTGGGGCTAGCACAGATACGCAGTATTTT
d_call: .; j_call: TRBJ2-7; v_call: TRBV6-1; clone_size: .; cdr3_aa: CASSELRQRSSYEQYF; cdr3_nt: TGTGCCAGCAGTGAACTTCGTCAGAGGAGCTCCTACGAGCAGTACTTC
d_call: .; j_call: TRBJ1-1; v_call: TRBV7-8; clone_size: .; cdr3_aa: CASSLQGWTEAFF; cdr3_nt: TGTGCCAGCAGCTTACAGGGGTGGACTGAAGCTTTCTTT
d_call: TRBD1; j_call: TRBJ2-4; v_call: TRBV5-1; clone_size: .; cdr3_aa: CASSLAGQGVGNIQYF; cdr3_nt: TGCGCCAGCAGCTTGGCAGGACAGGGGGTAGGAAACATTCAGTACTTC
d_call: .; j_call: TRBJ2-1; v_call: TRBV9; clone_size: .; cdr3_aa: CASSQTEEQFF; cdr3_nt: TGTGCCAGCAGCCAGACAGAGGAGCAGTTCTTC
d_call: .; j_call: TRBJ2-1; v_call: TRBV5-1; clone_size: few; cdr3_aa: CASSFYGDTYNEQFF; cdr3_nt: TGCGCCAGCAGCTTCTACGGGGACACCTACAATGAGCAGTTCTTC
d_call: .; j_call: TRBJ1-1; v_call: TRBV7-8; clone_size: .; cdr3_aa: CASSLYGGATEAFF; cdr3_nt: TGTGCCAGCAGCTTATACGGGGGGGCGACTGAAGCTTTCTTT
d_call: TRBD1; j_call: TRBJ1-2; v_call: TRBV11-1; clone_size: .; cdr3_aa: CASSSRTGDYGYTF; cdr3_nt: TGTGCCAGCAGCTCAAGGACAGGGGACTATGGCTACACCTTC
d_call: .; j_call: TRBJ2-5; v_call: TRBV4-1; clone_size: .; cdr3_aa: CASSQATFQETQYF; cdr3_nt: TGCGCCAGCAGCCAAGCTACGTTTCAAGAGACCCAGTACTTC
d_call: .; j_call: TRBJ1-4; v_call: TRBV4-2; clone_size: .; cdr3_aa: CASSQQGNNEKLFF; cdr3_nt: TGTGCCAGCAGCCAGCAGGGGAATAATGAAAAACTGTTTTTT
d_call: TRBD1; j_call: TRBJ1-6; v_call: TRBV19; clone_size: .; cdr3_aa: CASTTQGARNSPLHF; cdr3_nt: TGTGCCAGTACCACCCAGGGGGCGCGGAATTCACCCCTCCACTTT
d_call: .; j_call: TRBJ1-2; v_call: TRBV27; clone_size: .; cdr3_aa: CASSTRLPADGYTF; cdr3_nt: TGTGCCAGCAGTACCAGACTACCCGCGGATGGCTACACCTTC
d_call: TRBD1; j_call: TRBJ1-5; v_call: TRBV27; clone_size: .; cdr3_aa: CASRTGGPLSNQPQHF; cdr3_nt: TGTGCCAGCAGGACAGGGGGCCCCTTAAGCAATCAGCCCCAGCATTTT
d_call: .; j_call: TRBJ1-2; v_call: TRBV4-1; clone_size: .; cdr3_aa: CASSQVTRRGYTF; cdr3_nt: TGCGCCAGCAGCCAAGTAACCCGCCGGGGCTACACCTTC
d_call: TRBD2; j_call: TRBJ2-3; v_call: TRBV28; clone_size: few; cdr3_aa: CASPRLAGSTDTQYF; cdr3_nt: TGTGCCAGCCCCCGTTTAGCGGGTTCCACAGATACGCAGTATTTT
d_call: .; j_call: TRBJ2-2; v_call: TRBV15; clone_size: .; cdr3_aa: CATSRPRTRSDTGELFF; cdr3_nt: TGTGCCACCAGCAGACCTCGGACAAGGTCGGACACCGGGGAGCTGTTTTTT
d_call: TRBD1; j_call: TRBJ2-2; v_call: TRBV5-6; clone_size: .; cdr3_aa: CASSPGTDNTGELFF; cdr3_nt: TGTGCCAGCAGCCCCGGGACAGATAACACCGGGGAGCTGTTTTTT
d_call: .; j_call: TRBJ2-7; v_call: TRBV19; clone_size: .; cdr3_aa: CASNLYGRGSFYEQYF; cdr3_nt: TGTGCCAGTAACCTGTACGGCCGGGGGAGCTTTTACGAGCAGTACTTC
d_call: TRBD1; j_call: TRBJ1-5; v_call: TRBV2; clone_size: .; cdr3_aa: CASSANLQGPTSPSNQPQHF; cdr3_nt: TGTGCCAGCAGTGCGAACCTACAGGGGCCGACATCTCCTAGCAATCAGCCCCAGCATTTT
d_call: .; j_call: TRBJ1-1; v_call: TRBV6-6; clone_size: many; cdr3_aa: CASSYSDRNTEAFF; cdr3_nt: TGTGCCAGCAGTTACTCCGACAGGAACACTGAAGCTTTCTTT
d_call: .; j_call: TRBJ1-4; v_call: TRBV2; clone_size: .; cdr3_aa: CASRAFWTDNEKLFF; cdr3_nt: TGTGCCAGCAGGGCCTTTTGGACAGATAATGAAAAACTGTTTTTT
d_call: TRBD1; j_call: TRBJ1-6; v_call: TRBV11-3; clone_size: .; cdr3_aa: CASSLGQDNSPLHF; cdr3_nt: TGTGCCAGCAGCCTCGGACAGGATAATTCACCCCTCCACTTT
d_call: .; j_call: TRBJ1-1; v_call: TRBV10-1; clone_size: .; cdr3_aa: CASSESTGRGGTEAFF; cdr3_nt: TGCGCCAGCAGTGAGTCAACGGGCAGGGGCGGAACTGAAGCTTTCTTT
d_call: .; j_call: TRBJ2-1; v_call: TRBV5-1; clone_size: .; cdr3_aa: CASSLPRGSGYEQFF; cdr3_nt: TGCGCCAGCAGCTTGCCTAGGGGCAGCGGGTATGAGCAGTTCTTC
d_call: .; j_call: TRBJ2-2; v_call: TRBV7-2; clone_size: .; cdr3_aa: CASSWRQYSNTGELFF; cdr3_nt: TGTGCCAGCAGCTGGCGACAGTACTCGAACACCGGGGAGCTGTTTTTT
d_call: TRBD1; j_call: TRBJ2-1; v_call: TRBV6-5; clone_size: .; cdr3_aa: CASSHRQGSYNEQFF; cdr3_nt: TGTGCCAGCAGTCATAGACAGGGCTCCTACAATGAGCAGTTCTTC
d_call: TRBD2; j_call: TRBJ2-3; v_call: TRBV5-5; clone_size: .; cdr3_aa: CASSPRISGGDSTDTQYF; cdr3_nt: TGTGCCAGCAGCCCCCGGATTAGCGGGGGAGATAGCACAGATACGCAGTATTTT
d_call: TRBD1; j_call: TRBJ2-5; v_call: TRBV30; clone_size: .; cdr3_aa: CAWSFGQGDGETQYF; cdr3_nt: TGTGCCTGGAGTTTTGGACAGGGTGATGGAGAGACCCAGTACTTC
d_call: TRBD1; j_call: TRBJ2-7; v_call: TRBV29-1; clone_size: .; cdr3_aa: CSVEGQGQYEQYF; cdr3_nt: TGCAGCGTCGAGGGACAGGGGCAGTACGAGCAGTACTTC
d_call: TRBD1; j_call: TRBJ2-7; v_call: TRBV5-1; clone_size: few; cdr3_aa: CASSFGTGGYEQYF; cdr3_nt: TGCGCCAGCAGCTTCGGGACAGGCGGCTACGAGCAGTACTTC
d_call: .; j_call: TRBJ2-5; v_call: TRBV30; clone_size: .; cdr3_aa: CACTGTTQETQYF; cdr3_nt: TGTGCCTGTACCGGGACAACACAAGAGACCCAGTACTTC
d_call: .; j_call: TRBJ1-2; v_call: TRBV11-2; clone_size: .; cdr3_aa: CASSLDRAGGYTF; cdr3_nt: TGTGCCAGCAGCTTAGACAGGGCTGGTGGCTACACCTTC
d_call: .; j_call: TRBJ1-2; v_call: TRBV29-1; clone_size: .; cdr3_aa: CSVEDWGGVSGGYTF; cdr3_nt: TGCAGCGTTGAAGATTGGGGAGGAGTATCGGGTGGCTACACCTTC
d_call: .; j_call: TRBJ2-7; v_call: TRBV29-1; clone_size: few; cdr3_aa: CSVVVGLSFLYEQYF; cdr3_nt: TGCAGCGTTGTAGTTGGTTTATCCTTCCTATACGAGCAGTACTTC
d_call: .; j_call: TRBJ1-1; v_call: TRBV19; clone_size: .; cdr3_aa: CASSSKRNTEAFF; cdr3_nt: TGTGCCAGTAGTTCAAAGCGGAACACTGAGGCTTTCTTT
d_call: .; j_call: TRBJ1-5; v_call: TRBV4-3; clone_size: .; cdr3_aa: CASSQDRGLNQPQHF; cdr3_nt: TGCGCCAGCAGCCAAGATAGAGGGTTGAATCAGCCCCAGCATTTT